This entry describes one T cell receptor beta chain. This sample was taken from a study of shared clonotypes between healthy human individuals. The CDR3 consists of 11 residues. Germline values: CDR1 MNHNS, CDR2 SASEGT. V was cut by 5 bases and J by 7 bases, with 8 bases left in between. The data were produced by immunoSEQ multiplex PCR, yet TCRdb's version contains in-frame clones alone and is incomplete. The data show about 1 million clones, roughly 75% seen once. Sample: memory CD4+ T cells sorted from blood. Stated subset: CD45RA-negative fraction. This receptor was taken from a man aged 18 to 35 in good health. The gene calls are TRBV6-1 and TRBJ1-1; D is ambiguous. CDR3 in DNA: TGTGCCAGCAGTAACCGGGGTGAAGCTTTCTTT. It is translated as CASSNRGEAFF.